The 26 T cell receptor beta chains in this list originate from one sample, sequenced in a study of blood T cell repertoires in COVID-19. Method: immunoSEQ multiplex PCR; TCRdb's copy keeps in-frame clones and lacks some. The sample holds tens of thousands of clones, 85% to 90% seen once. Material for sequencing was peripheral blood. The source of these receptors is a man over 45 with acute or convalescent COVID-19.

The genes are TRBV3-1 (or the pseudogene TRBV3-2) and TRBJ1-1, with 8 bases fitting TRBD1. The CDR3 spans 13 residues. Germline assignment: CDR1 LGHDT and CDR2 YNNKEL (reference sequence). The V segment lost 1 base and the J segment 9 bases; nucleotides outside the gene matches: 4. CDR3 residues: CASSQGGTGKAFF. The CDR3 region has the DNA TGTGCCAGCAGCCAAGGAGGGACAGGTAAAGCTTTCTTT.

The chain links TRBV9 to TRBJ2-1; 7 nucleotides agree with TRBD1. Germline V lookup: CDR1 SGDLS, CDR2 YYNGEE. V lost 3 bases, J lost 2 bases, and 5 bases stayed unmatched. This CDR3 region has 15 residues. CDR3 DNA sequence: TGTGCCAGCAGCGAGGGACAGAGAACCTACAATGAGCAGTTCTTC. Protein sequence: CASSEGQRTYNEQFF.

This rearrangement joins TRBV3-1 (or the pseudogene TRBV3-2) to TRBJ1-3, with 9 nucleotides matching TRBD1. V gave up 3 bases and J gave up 2 bases; unmatched junction bases: 5. The CDR3 has 16 amino acids. From germline, CDR1 is LGHDT and CDR2 YNNKEL (reference sequence). CDR3 in amino acids: CASSQPTGGTGNTIYF. CDR3 DNA sequence: TGTGCCAGCAGCCAGCCTACAGGGGGCACTGGAAACACCATATATTTT.

In its sample, this clone is medium-sized. This chain connects TRBV5-1 to TRBJ1-6; D gene unclear. The V and J ends lost 2 bases and 13 bases respectively, with 19 bases between them. The CDR3 is 15 residues long. Germline CDR1 SGHRS, CDR2 YFSETQ. Written as DNA, the CDR3 is TGCGCCAGCAGCTTAAATATGGAGATCCCGAGCCCCCTCCACTTT. Amino acid sequence: CASSLNMEIPSPLHF.

This chain joins TRBV18 and TRBJ1-1, with 9 nucleotides matching TRBD1. CDR3 length equals 13 residues. CDR1 KGHSH and CDR2 LQKENI come from the germline V gene. The junction had 4 bases not matched to a gene; V was cut back by 10 bases and J by 1 base. CDR3 nucleotides: TGTGCCACCGAACAGGGGGCGAACACTGAAGCTTTCTTT. It codes for CATEQGANTEAFF.

The rearrangement links TRBV5-1 to TRBJ1-1; D unresolved. CDR3 length: 13 residues. The germline V and J ends were trimmed by 4 bases and 4 bases, with 11 bases remaining between them. The germline V gene encodes CDR1 SGHRS and CDR2 YFSETQ. The DNA for the CDR3 is TGCGCCAGCAGCCCCCGTTCGGGCACTGAAGCTTTCTTT. Its protein product is CASSPRSGTEAFF.

This clone appeared a few times. This chain links TRBV10-2 with TRBJ2-3; D is possibly TRBD1 or TRBD2 (6 bases each). Deletions cut 10 bases from V and 3 bases from J, with 11 bases between. The V gene's germline CDR1 is WSHSY and CDR2 SAAADI. The CDR3 covers 12 residues. The CDR3 here is CAIRGLTDTQYF. The DNA for the CDR3 is TGCGCCATCAGGGGACTTACAGATACGCAGTATTTT.

The chain joins TRBV10-3 to TRBJ2-7; 14 positions match TRBD2. From germline, CDR1 is ENHRY and CDR2 SYGVKD. CDR3 size: 16 residues. Trimming at V came to 8 bases and at J to 2 bases, leaving 8 bases not matched to a gene. The CDR3 nucleotides read TGTGCCATCCTTGGGACTAGCGGGAGCGGCGCCTACGAGCAGTACTTC. Amino acid sequence: CAILGTSGSGAYEQYF.

The V call is TRBV7-2, the J call TRBJ1-2; D gene unclear. The CDR3 extends over 15 amino acids. Germline CDR1 and CDR2: SGHTA and FQGNSA. Trimming removed 3 bases from V and 2 bases from J, with 13 bases in between. This CDR3 is CASSLNPGWNYGYTF. The CDR3, as DNA: TGTGCCAGCAGCTTGAATCCAGGTTGGAACTATGGCTACACCTTC.

This clone was detected once. The V gene is TRBV13, the J gene TRBJ1-1; D not resolved. V was shortened by 2 bases and J by 9 bases, with 13 bases between the two germline ends. From germline, CDR1 is PRHDT and CDR2 FYEKMQ (reference sequence). This CDR3 is 13 amino acids long. CDR3 coding DNA: TGTGCCAGCAGCTTAAGAGGGAACCCCCAAGCTTTCTTT. It codes for CASSLRGNPQAFF.

This clone showed up just a few times. This sequence joins TRBV19 and TRBJ2-3, with 11 nucleotides matching TRBD2. Trimming removed 2 bases from V and 2 bases from J; junction bases left unmatched: 12. Germline CDR1 reads LNHDA; CDR2 reads SQIVND (reference sequence). The CDR3 is 19 amino acids. CDR3 sequence (DNA): TGTGCCAGTAGTATACAGGGACTAGCGGACTCTTTCCTCACAGATACGCAGTATTTT. Translated, it gives CASSIQGLADSFLTDTQYF.

The chain links TRBV10-2 to TRBJ1-1; tentative D call: TRBD1 (5 bases). In germline, CDR1 is WSHSY, CDR2 SAAADI. V shed 7 bases and J shed 1 base, with 13 bases lying between them. The CDR3 extends over 14 amino acids. The CDR3 here is CASTRDSSNTEAFF. The CDR3 DNA reads TGCGCCAGCACAAGGGACTCTTCGAACACTGAAGCTTTCTTT.

The chain carries TRBV6-1 and TRBJ1-1; perhaps TRBD1 as D (5 bases). V was pared by 2 bases and J by 5 bases, with 12 bases between. Germline V gives CDR1 MNHNS, CDR2 SASEGT. CDR3 length: 14 amino acids. The CDR3 region has the DNA TGTGCCAGCAGTGAAAGCGGGGCAAAGACTGAAGCTTTCTTT. Residues: CASSESGAKTEAFF.

The V and J genes are TRBV29-1 and TRBJ2-1; 10 bases agree with TRBD1. CDR3 length equals 14 residues. CDR1 and CDR2 (germline): SQVTM, ANQGSEA. The V segment lost 4 bases and the J segment 4 bases; nucleotides outside the gene matches: 4. CDR3 in DNA: TGCAGCGTTGCCGGGACAGGGGATTACAATGAGCAGTTCTTC. Translating gives CSVAGTGDYNEQFF.

V gene TRBV2 combines with J gene TRBJ1-1; TRBD1 matches 9 bases. The ends lost 8 bases at V and 4 bases at J; junction bases unmatched: 8. CDR1 is SNHLY, CDR2 FYNNEI, per germline. This CDR3 is 14 amino acids long. Here the CDR3 reads CASDRGMGITEAFF. The CDR3 DNA sequence: TGTGCCAGCGACAGGGGGATGGGGATCACTGAAGCTTTCTTT.

This chain's CDR3 is CASSISGSIYEQYF. The CDR3 nucleotides are TGCGCCAGCAGCATTAGCGGGAGTATATACGAGCAGTACTTC. This chain links TRBV5-1 with TRBJ2-7; 9 bases map to TRBD2. The V segment lost 4 bases and the J segment 4 bases; nucleotides outside the gene matches: 6. This CDR3 is built from 14 residues. From germline, CDR1 is SGHRS and CDR2 YFSETQ. The full variable domain, rest sourced from reference TRBV5-1 and TRBJ2-7, is KAGVTQTPRYLIKTRGQQVTLSCSPISGHRSVSWYQQTPGQGLQFLFEYFSETQRNKGNFPGRFSGRQFSNSRSEMNVSTLELGDSALYLCASSISGSIYEQYFGPGTRLTVT.

The V call is TRBV27, the J call TRBJ1-6, with a possible D match to TRBD1 (5 bases). Trimming pared 4 bases from V and 10 bases from J, leaving 17 bases between. The CDR3 contains 15 residues. Germline CDR1 is MNHEY and CDR2 is SMNVEV (reference sequence). The CDR3 DNA sequence: TGTGCCAGCAGTTCCCCTCCCGGGGGAGGATCACCCCTCCACTTT. Translation gives CASSSPPGGGSPLHF.

As for this clone: At the DNA level, this CDR3 is encoded by other sequences in the same sample as well. The chain recombines TRBV12-3 or TRBV12-4 with TRBJ2-7; tentatively, D is TRBD2 (6 bases). The V and J ends lost 3 bases and 3 bases respectively, with 6 bases between them. The CDR3 extends over 12 amino acids. CDR3 bases: TGTGCCAGCAGTTTCGGGGGCTACGAGCAGTACTTC. Translating gives CASSFGGYEQYF.

The chain uses TRBV5-5 and TRBJ1-6; 10 positions agree with TRBD1. The germline gives CDR1 SGHKS, CDR2 YYEKEE (reference sequence). The CDR3 has 16 residues. The J segment lost 7 bases and the V segment lost 4 bases, leaving 8 bases of the junction unmatched. The CDR3 reads CASSPDRGQWNSPLHF. The CDR3 nucleotides are TGTGCCAGCAGCCCTGACAGGGGGCAATGGAATTCACCCCTCCACTTT.

The sample holds one count of this clone. This rearrangement joins TRBV9 to TRBJ2-3, with D tentatively TRBD1 (5 bases). Per germline, CDR1 SGDLS and CDR2 YYNGEE. V dropped 0 bases and J dropped 5 bases, with 16 bases sitting between them. The CDR3 spans 16 residues. The CDR3 loop is CASSVGPANRGDTQYF. CDR3 DNA sequence: TGTGCCAGCAGCGTAGGACCCGCCAATAGGGGAGATACGCAGTATTTT.

V and J are TRBV5-1 and TRBJ1-6; the match to TRBD1 covers 7 bases. The CDR3 runs to 16 residues. Trimming at V came to 4 bases and at J to 14 bases, leaving 18 bases not matched to a gene. The V gene's germline CDR1 is SGHRS and CDR2 YFSETQ. This chain's CDR3 is CASSLTGTAAYGTLHF. The CDR3 DNA reads TGCGCCAGCAGCCTGACCGGGACAGCCGCGTATGGTACCCTCCACTTT.

V usage is TRBV27 and J usage is TRBJ2-1, with TRBD2 as a possible D gene (5 bases). There are 14 residues in the CDR3. V gave up 2 bases and J gave up 6 bases, with 11 bases separating them. The V gene's germline CDR1 is MNHEY and CDR2 SMNVEV (reference sequence). The CDR3 region is CASSLPPGINEQFF. Written as DNA, the CDR3 is TGTGCCAGCAGTTTACCCCCGGGGATCAATGAGCAGTTCTTC.

V gene TRBV7-8 combines with J gene TRBJ1-5; maybe TRBD1 (5 bases). The V end was cut by 1 base, the J end by 4 bases, with 11 bases between. The CDR3 is 15 residues long. Looked up from germline, CDR1 is SGHVS and CDR2 is FQNEAQ. Here the CDR3 DNA reads TGTGCCAGCAGCTTAGTTGCCCAGGGTAATCAGCCCCAGCATTTT. Its protein is CASSLVAQGNQPQHF.

The J gene is TRBJ2-7, the V gene TRBV28; 15 nucleotides line up with TRBD2. The CDR3 consists of 16 residues. The germline gives CDR1 MDHEN, CDR2 SYDVKM. Trimming cost V 2 bases and J 5 bases; bases outside gene matches: 4. This CDR3 is CASSLGTSGRINEQYF. The CDR3 DNA reads as TGTGCCAGCAGTTTAGGGACTAGCGGGAGGATCAACGAGCAGTACTTC.

The chain carries TRBV10-3 and TRBJ1-2; 8 nucleotides agree with TRBD1. The CDR3 is made up of 16 amino acids. V trimming: 3 bases; J trimming: 3 bases; junction bases outside the gene matches: 9. Germline V lookup: CDR1 ENHRY, CDR2 SYGVKD. The CDR3 DNA follows: TGTGCCATCAGTGACAGAAGGGACAGGAGTGACTATGGCTACACCTTC. Amino acid sequence: CAISDRRDRSDYGYTF.

The genes are TRBV6-6 and TRBJ1-2; TRBD1 aligns across 9 bases. Germline V gene data show CDR1 as MNHNY and CDR2 as SVGAGI (reference sequence). The CDR3 covers 16 residues. The V gene end was trimmed by 7 bases and the J gene end by 2 bases; junction bases not matched to a gene: 11. CDR3 protein: CASKRTGGDRNYGYTF. The CDR3 region has the DNA TGTGCCAGCAAAAGAACAGGGGGCGACCGAAACTATGGCTACACCTTC.